Below, one T cell receptor beta chain is given with its context. Which antigen it targets is not known. Base qualities are not provided; no much larger clone lies one nucleotide away. Receptor libraries were prepared by the immunoSEQ multiplex PCR assay. For most patients, genomic DNA was isolated with the Qiagen DNeasy Blood and Tissue Kit and shipped frozen to Adaptive Biotechnologies for TCR sequencing. For most patients, genomic DNA was subjected to high-throughput TCR-beta CDR3 sequencing by Adaptive Biotechnologies. Per the authors' processing: Adaptive's ImmunoSEQ software supplied the TCR sequencing data for 15 to 20 patients, while MiXCR and VDJtools were used to process three other patients. CD4 versus CD8 sorting errors were corrected by removing sequences found in both subsets at a frequency ratio below 5:1. Because the origin of CDR3 nucleotide sequences shared between donor and recipient could not be assigned, those sequences were removed. Alloreactive clones required at least 2-fold expansion over unstimulated cells and minimum CFSE-low frequency of 0.002% (template counts) or 0.001% (read counts). Mappable clones were those detected in sequenced pre-transplant spleen, lymph node, or MLR CFSE-low populations of the donor or recipient. The cumulative frequency of alloreactive clones was calculated as a percentage of all sequences, weighted by copy number. Drawn from immuneACCESS, this table holds only the in-frame rearrangements with V and J called that TCRdb kept. Clones are partly lost; checked studies trace under half to an unresolved V gene and leave the rest unexplained. For V, J and clone size, that table is used; D and trimming come from the DNA. The table for this sample lists some 110,000 clones; approximately 93% of them were counted only once. The ten largest clones capture roughly 1% of the sample.

Trimming takes 3 bases from V and 0 bases from J, and the germline ends sit 12 bases apart. CDR1 LNHDA and CDR2 SQIVND are derived from the germline V gene (reference sequence). Reading from cysteine to phenylalanine, the CDR3 counts 15 amino acids. Only the CDR3 portion is preserved as DNA: 45 bases, with reading frame beginning at the first base. This sample is drawn from a study of graft-versus-host responses after intestinal transplantation (dated by TCRdb to about 2021). For context, the study as a whole: Recipients received multivisceral, liver-intestinal, or isolated intestinal transplants. The cohort enrolled approximately 24 intestinal transplant recipients, one of whom was a retransplant, and a few patients without pretransplant specimens were excluded. Donor T cell macrochimerism was defined as a peak of at least 4% donor T cells among recipient peripheral blood mononuclear cells. After intestinal transplantation, graft-versus-host and host-versus-graft alloreactive T cell clones in the graft, circulation and bone marrow were tracked using bulk TCR-beta CDR3 sequencing. Samples from three later patients were sequenced in-house on an Illumina MiSeq with MiXCR processing rather than by the commercial service. Alloreactive clones were identified by sequencing pre-transplant mixed lymphocyte reaction products and comparing them with unstimulated pre-transplant donor and recipient T cells. All recipients received anti-thymocyte globulin induction followed by maintenance tacrolimus and steroids for around 3 years. What the authors observed across the whole study: GvH clones were detected in recipient bone marrow, and some appeared earlier in ileal mucosa or blood, consistent with an intestinal mucosal origin. The relatively low number and heterogeneity of intestinal transplant patients limited the conclusions. In the allografts of patients with donor T cell macrochimerism, GvH to HvG T cell clonal ratios were high. Early after transplant, declines in HvG clones were associated with peak levels of circulating GvH clones.

The meaning of the sample's time point label: cells obtained before transplantation from donor or recipient. CD3+CD4+ and CD3+CD8+ populations were FACS-sorted from unstimulated pre-transplant donor and recipient cells taken from spleen or lymph nodes. This TCR was recovered from a human donor who was the organ donor for an intestinal transplant. The sample consisted of unstimulated CD8+ T cells sorted from spleen or lymph node cells, taken before transplant. The chain is assembled from TRBV19 and TRBJ2-7; D gene: possibly TRBD2, on 5 matching bases. The sequence in DNA is TGTGCCAGTAGTATGGAGGCTCGTAGCTCCTACGAGCAGTACTTC. Translation gives CASSMEARSSYEQYF.